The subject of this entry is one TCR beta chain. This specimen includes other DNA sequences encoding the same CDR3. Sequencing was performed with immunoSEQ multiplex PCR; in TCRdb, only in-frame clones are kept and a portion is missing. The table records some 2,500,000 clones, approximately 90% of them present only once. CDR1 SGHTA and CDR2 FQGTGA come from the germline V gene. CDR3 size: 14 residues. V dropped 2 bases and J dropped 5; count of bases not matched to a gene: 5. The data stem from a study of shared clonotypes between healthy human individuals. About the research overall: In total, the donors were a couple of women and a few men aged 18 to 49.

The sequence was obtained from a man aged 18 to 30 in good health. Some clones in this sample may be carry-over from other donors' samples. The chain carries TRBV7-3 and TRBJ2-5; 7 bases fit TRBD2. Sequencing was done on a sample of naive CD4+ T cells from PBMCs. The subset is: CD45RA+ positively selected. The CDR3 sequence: CASSLAGAGETQYF. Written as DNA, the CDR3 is TGTGCCAGCAGCTTAGCGGGAGCGGGGGAGACCCAGTACTTC.